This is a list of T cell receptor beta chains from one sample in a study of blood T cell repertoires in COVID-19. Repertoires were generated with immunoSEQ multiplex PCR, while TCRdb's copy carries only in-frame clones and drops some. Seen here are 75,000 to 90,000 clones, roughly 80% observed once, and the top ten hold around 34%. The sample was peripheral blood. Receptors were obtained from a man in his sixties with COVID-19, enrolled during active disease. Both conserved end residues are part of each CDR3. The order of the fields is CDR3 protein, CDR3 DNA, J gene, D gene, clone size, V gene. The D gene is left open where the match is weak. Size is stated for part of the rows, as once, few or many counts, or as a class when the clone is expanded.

CDR3aa: CASSRQGNTEAFF; CDR3nt: TGTGCCAGCAGTCGACAGGGGAACACTGAAGCTTTCTTT; j_gene: TRBJ1-1; d_gene: TRBD1; abundance: NA; v_gene: TRBV6-5
CDR3aa: CATSRVASDSPLHF; CDR3nt: TGTGCCACCAGCAGAGTAGCCAGCGATTCACCCCTCCACTTT; j_gene: TRBJ1-6; d_gene: NA; abundance: NA; v_gene: TRBV15
CDR3aa: CASQLSTGANTEAFF; CDR3nt: TGTGCCAGCCAACTCTCGACAGGGGCAAACACTGAAGCTTTCTTT; j_gene: TRBJ1-1; d_gene: TRBD1; abundance: NA; v_gene: TRBV6-5
CDR3aa: CASSLGMADTQYF; CDR3nt: TGCGCCAGCAGCCTGGGAATGGCCGATACGCAGTATTTT; j_gene: TRBJ2-3; d_gene: NA; abundance: NA; v_gene: TRBV5-1
CDR3aa: CASSLALAKNIQYF; CDR3nt: TGTGCCAGCAGCTTAGCTCTAGCCAAAAACATTCAGTACTTC; j_gene: TRBJ2-4; d_gene: NA; abundance: NA; v_gene: TRBV7-2
CDR3aa: CASSYYTATEAFF; CDR3nt: TGTGCCAGCAGCTATTATACAGCCACTGAAGCTTTCTTT; j_gene: TRBJ1-1; d_gene: NA; abundance: NA; v_gene: TRBV7-2
CDR3aa: CASSFQRGAGGIPEAFF; CDR3nt: TGTGCCAGCAGTTTTCAACGGGGGGCGGGAGGGATACCTGAAGCTTTCTTT; j_gene: TRBJ1-1; d_gene: NA; abundance: NA; v_gene: TRBV27
CDR3aa: CASSQEGGAYNEQFF; CDR3nt: TGCGCCAGCAGCCAAGAGGGCGGGGCCTACAATGAGCAGTTCTTC; j_gene: TRBJ2-1; d_gene: NA; abundance: NA; v_gene: TRBV4-3
CDR3aa: CASSLGQVTYEQYF; CDR3nt: TGTGCCAGCTCACTCGGACAGGTTACCTACGAGCAGTACTTC; j_gene: TRBJ2-7; d_gene: TRBD1; abundance: NA; v_gene: TRBV18
CDR3aa: CASSYGLYNEQFF; CDR3nt: TGTGCCAGCAGTTACGGACTATACAATGAGCAGTTCTTC; j_gene: TRBJ2-1; d_gene: NA; abundance: NA; v_gene: TRBV4-2
CDR3aa: CASSGSQGLYMNTEAFF; CDR3nt: TGTGCCAGCAGCGGCTCACAGGGGCTTTACATGAACACTGAAGCTTTCTTT; j_gene: TRBJ1-1; d_gene: TRBD1; abundance: NA; v_gene: TRBV9
CDR3aa: CASWDTKTGELFF; CDR3nt: TGTGCCAGTTGGGACACTAAAACCGGGGAGCTGTTTTTT; j_gene: TRBJ2-2; d_gene: NA; abundance: NA; v_gene: TRBV2
CDR3aa: CASSLSREASGRTNTGELFF; CDR3nt: TGTGCCAGCAGCTTAAGCAGGGAAGCTAGCGGGAGAACAAACACCGGGGAGCTGTTTTTT; j_gene: TRBJ2-2; d_gene: TRBD2; abundance: NA; v_gene: TRBV11-3
CDR3aa: CASSDRVVDYGYTF; CDR3nt: TGTGCCAGCAGTGACAGGGTGGTGGACTATGGCTACACCTTC; j_gene: TRBJ1-2; d_gene: NA; abundance: NA; v_gene: TRBV25-1
CDR3aa: CASSTLTSAEQYF; CDR3nt: TGTGCCAGCAGTACTCTGACTAGCGCCGAGCAGTACTTC; j_gene: TRBJ2-7; d_gene: TRBD2; abundance: NA; v_gene: TRBV12-3/TRBV12-4
CDR3aa: CSVSGTGSYEQYF; CDR3nt: TGCAGCGTATCCGGGACAGGGAGCTACGAGCAGTACTTC; j_gene: TRBJ2-7; d_gene: TRBD1; abundance: NA; v_gene: TRBV29-1
CDR3aa: CASSQERQVYGYTF; CDR3nt: TGCGCCAGCAGCCAAGAAAGGCAGGTCTATGGCTACACCTTC; j_gene: TRBJ1-2; d_gene: NA; abundance: NA; v_gene: TRBV4-3
CDR3aa: CASSRRQGSISGANVLTF; CDR3nt: TGTGCCAGCAGCCGGAGACAGGGTAGTATTTCGGGGGCCAACGTCCTGACTTTC; j_gene: TRBJ2-6; d_gene: TRBD1; abundance: NA; v_gene: TRBV3-1/TRBV3-2
CDR3aa: CASSQQGAKTDTQYF; CDR3nt: TGTGCCAGCAGTCAACAGGGGGCTAAGACAGATACGCAGTATTTT; j_gene: TRBJ2-3; d_gene: TRBD1; abundance: NA; v_gene: TRBV14
CDR3aa: CAISEAGGPVDEQFF; CDR3nt: TGTGCCATCAGTGAGGCGGGGGGGCCGGTAGATGAGCAGTTCTTC; j_gene: TRBJ2-1; d_gene: TRBD2; abundance: NA; v_gene: TRBV10-3
CDR3aa: CASSPGTLGANVLTF; CDR3nt: TGTGCCAGCAGCCCCGGGACTCTTGGGGCCAACGTCCTGACTTTC; j_gene: TRBJ2-6; d_gene: NA; abundance: NA; v_gene: TRBV7-9
CDR3aa: CAWSPTGNYGYTF; CDR3nt: TGTGCCTGGAGTCCGACAGGGAACTATGGCTACACCTTC; j_gene: TRBJ1-2; d_gene: TRBD1; abundance: few; v_gene: TRBV30
CDR3aa: CASSQRGAQETQYF; CDR3nt: TGCGCCAGCAGTCAGCGGGGGGCCCAAGAGACCCAGTACTTC; j_gene: TRBJ2-5; d_gene: TRBD2; abundance: NA; v_gene: TRBV5-1
CDR3aa: CASSLVGEQFF; CDR3nt: TGTGCCAGCAGCTTAGTCGGGGAGCAGTTCTTC; j_gene: TRBJ2-1; d_gene: NA; abundance: NA; v_gene: TRBV7-6
CDR3aa: CASSPGPNQPQHF; CDR3nt: TGTGCCAGCAGCCCAGGGCCCAATCAGCCCCAGCATTTT; j_gene: TRBJ1-5; d_gene: NA; abundance: NA; v_gene: TRBV3-1/TRBV3-2
CDR3aa: CASSHPGTVNYGYTF; CDR3nt: TGTGCCAGCTCACACCCCGGGACAGTGAACTATGGCTACACCTTC; j_gene: TRBJ1-2; d_gene: TRBD1; abundance: NA; v_gene: TRBV18
CDR3aa: CASRGSGDNEQFF; CDR3nt: TGTGCCAGCAGGGGGTCAGGGGACAATGAGCAGTTCTTC; j_gene: TRBJ2-1; d_gene: NA; abundance: NA; v_gene: TRBV2
CDR3aa: CASSQDHLAGEYEQYF; CDR3nt: TGTGCCAGCAGCCAAGATCACCTAGCGGGGGAGTACGAGCAGTACTTC; j_gene: TRBJ2-7; d_gene: TRBD2; abundance: NA; v_gene: TRBV14
CDR3aa: CATSEGTGGGDTQYF; CDR3nt: TGTGCCACCAGTGAGGGGACAGGGGGCGGAGATACGCAGTATTTT; j_gene: TRBJ2-3; d_gene: TRBD1; abundance: once; v_gene: TRBV24-1
CDR3aa: CASSPLITNEKLFF; CDR3nt: TGTGCCAGTAGCCCCCTAATTACTAATGAAAAACTGTTTTTT; j_gene: TRBJ1-4; d_gene: NA; abundance: few; v_gene: TRBV19
CDR3aa: CASATGPDEQYF; CDR3nt: TGTGCCAGCGCGACAGGGCCCGACGAGCAGTACTTC; j_gene: TRBJ2-7; d_gene: TRBD1; abundance: NA; v_gene: TRBV2
CDR3aa: CASSRTGPPDTQYF; CDR3nt: TGTGCCAGCAGCCGGACAGGGCCTCCTGATACGCAGTATTTT; j_gene: TRBJ2-3; d_gene: NA; abundance: NA; v_gene: TRBV21-1
CDR3aa: CASSLVGGIEEAFF; CDR3nt: TGTGCCAGCAGCTTAGTTGGAGGGATCGAGGAAGCTTTCTTT; j_gene: TRBJ1-1; d_gene: NA; abundance: NA; v_gene: TRBV11-2
CDR3aa: CASSPRPGKAYEQYF; CDR3nt: TGTGCCAGCAGCCCCCGGCCAGGGAAAGCCTACGAGCAGTACTTC; j_gene: TRBJ2-7; d_gene: NA; abundance: NA; v_gene: TRBV7-2
CDR3aa: CASSSGDRGLYNEQFF; CDR3nt: TGTGCCAGCAGCTCGGGGGACAGGGGCCTCTACAATGAGCAGTTCTTC; j_gene: TRBJ2-1; d_gene: TRBD1; abundance: NA; v_gene: TRBV7-2